This TCR beta chain comes out of a study of human thymus T cells. Corrective heart surgery yielded resections, and these provided the thymus tissue. The germline CDR1 and CDR2 sequences are SGHRS and YFSETQ. V lost 5 bases, J lost 5 bases, and 28 bases lay in between. The length of the CDR3 is 18 residues. Sequencing was performed with immunoSEQ multiplex PCR; in TCRdb, only in-frame clones are kept and a portion is missing. The table lists about 78,000 clones, around 96% of them singletons. The chain joins TRBV5-1 to TRBJ1-1, with D uncertain. Sequencing used thymus tissue. This TCR was recovered from a boy in the first two years of life with a congenital heart defect but otherwise immunologically healthy. This chain's CDR3 is CASRAPALSPTERTEAFF. The CDR3 region has the DNA TGCGCCAGCAGAGCCCCCGCACTCAGTCCGACTGAGAGGACTGAAGCTTTCTTT.